Listed below are T cell receptor beta chains from one sample, sequenced in a study of blood T cell repertoires in COVID-19. The protocol was immunoSEQ multiplex PCR, while the TCRdb copy is restricted to in-frame clones and leaves out a portion. The sample shows roughly 190,000 clones, roughly 80% of them seen only once. Sequencing was done on a sample of peripheral blood. The source is a man aged 55 to 70 with acute or convalescent COVID-19. Both conserved end residues are part of each CDR3. A D gene is named only where the DNA matches it firmly. Size is stated for part of the rows, as once, few or many counts, or as a class when the clone is expanded.

-	TRBV19	TRBJ2-4	TRBD2	CASSTRGLAGVGAKNIQYF	TGTGCCAGTAGTACCCGGGGACTAGCGGGGGTGGGCGCCAAAAACATTCAGTACTTC
-	TRBV28	TRBJ1-2	TRBD1	CASSLPTTRDRGGNYGYTF	TGTGCCAGCAGTTTACCCACGACCAGGGACAGGGGCGGGAACTATGGCTACACCTTC
-	TRBV5-1	TRBJ2-3	-	CASSSGGQTTDTQYF	TGCGCCAGCAGCTCCGGGGGTCAAACCACAGATACGCAGTATTTT
-	TRBV6-5	TRBJ1-5	TRBD1	CASGGTGTNQPQHF	TGTGCCAGCGGGGGGACAGGGACCAATCAGCCCCAGCATTTT
-	TRBV13	TRBJ2-7	TRBD1	CASSPHGTGSYEQYF	TGTGCCAGCAGCCCTCACGGGACAGGCTCCTACGAGCAGTACTTC
-	TRBV19	TRBJ1-3	-	CASSIDGRGGSGNTIYF	TGTGCCAGTAGTATAGATGGGCGAGGGGGCTCTGGAAACACCATATATTTT
-	TRBV7-9	TRBJ2-5	TRBD2	CASSTGTSGGRPHEETQYF	TGTGCCAGCAGCACCGGGACTAGCGGGGGAAGGCCTCACGAAGAGACCCAGTACTTC
-	TRBV9	TRBJ2-5	TRBD1	CASSGTGGETQYF	TGTGCCAGCAGTGGGACAGGGGGAGAGACCCAGTACTTC
-	TRBV10-3	TRBJ1-2	TRBD1	CAISKQGANYGYTF	TGTGCCATCAGTAAACAGGGGGCGAACTATGGCTACACCTTC
-	TRBV4-1	TRBJ1-2	-	CASSPYSDTLDYGYTF	TGCGCCAGCAGTCCTTATTCTGACACCCTCGACTATGGCTACACCTTC
-	TRBV10-3	TRBJ1-5	-	CAISVEGQPQHF	TGTGCCATCAGTGTTGAGGGTCAGCCCCAGCATTTT
once	TRBV5-6	TRBJ1-4	-	CASSLGGEKLFF	TGTGCCAGCAGCCTGGGAGGTGAAAAACTGTTTTTT
-	TRBV24-1	TRBJ2-1	TRBD2	CATSDLGTSRDEQFF	TGTGCCACCAGTGACCTCGGGACTAGTCGTGATGAGCAGTTCTTC